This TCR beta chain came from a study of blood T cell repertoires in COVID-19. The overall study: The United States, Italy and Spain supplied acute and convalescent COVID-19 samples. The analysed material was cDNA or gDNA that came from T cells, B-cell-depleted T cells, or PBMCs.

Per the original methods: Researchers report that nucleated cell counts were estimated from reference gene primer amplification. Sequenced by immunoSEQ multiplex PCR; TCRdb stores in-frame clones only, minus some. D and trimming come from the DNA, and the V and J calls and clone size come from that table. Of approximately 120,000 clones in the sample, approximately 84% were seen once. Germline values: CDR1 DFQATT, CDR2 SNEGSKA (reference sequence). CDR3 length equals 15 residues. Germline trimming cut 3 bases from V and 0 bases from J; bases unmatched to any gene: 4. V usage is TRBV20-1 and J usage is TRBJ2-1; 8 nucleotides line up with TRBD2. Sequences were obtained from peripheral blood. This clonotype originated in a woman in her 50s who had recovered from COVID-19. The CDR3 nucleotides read TGCAGTGCTAGTGAACTAGCGGTCTCCTACAATGAGCAGTTCTTC. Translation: CSASELAVSYNEQFF.